This TCR beta chain came from a study of T cell responses to AZD1222 COVID-19 vaccine. Overall study results and limits: Spike-specific TCR breadth and depth went up after people got two AZD1222 doses. Among the donors, most were white British and more were female, and clonal diversity was possibly underestimated.

This table comes from immunoSEQ multiplex PCR, and its TCRdb copy is limited to in-frame clones, with some not included. The sample includes some 150,000 clones, around 92% of them seen just once. The CDR3 length is 15 residues. The V and J ends lost 4 bases and 6 bases respectively, with 13 bases between them. CDR1 LGHDT and CDR2 YNNKEL come from the germline V gene (reference sequence). Turning to this clone: Its antigen is unknown.

The receptor comes from an adult in good health. The sequencing used peripheral blood, collected on day 0 of MenACWY control vaccination. The V call is TRBV3-1 (or the pseudogene TRBV3-2), the J call TRBJ1-6; TRBD1 might be the D (5 bases). The CDR3 loop is CASSLLPGPNSPLHF. CDR3 in DNA: TGTGCCAGCAGCCTCCTCCCGGGGCCTAATTCACCCCTCCACTTT.